The 17 T cell receptor beta chains given below trace back to one sample, sequenced in a study of CD8 T cells in Susac syndrome (dated by TCRdb to between 2017 and 2020). Libraries were constructed by the immunoSEQ multiplex PCR assay. RNA was extracted with the RNeasy kit and about 0.45 to 1 ug was reverse transcribed using random hexamers. TCRdb passed the public sequencing reads through fastp at Q25 and MiXCR, retaining productive beta sequences. Under each unique CDR3 protein, matching rows form one entry showing the most common genes and DNA. The sample contains about 190,000 distinct CDR3 sequences, about 95% of them found a single time. Approximately 0.094% of the sample is in the top ten clones. The material sequenced was CD4+ T cells from PBMCs. These TCRs come from a human donor in good health.

The gene calls are TRBV29-1 and TRBJ1-2, with a tentative D call TRBD1 (5 bases). The CDR3 totals 12 residues. V was cut by 7 bases and J by 4 bases, with 13 bases left in between. CDR1 and CDR2 (germline): SQVTM, ANQGSEA. The CDR3 DNA reads TGCAGCGAGCAGACAGCTTCCTATGGCTACACCTTC. Translated, it gives CSEQTASYGYTF.

V and J are TRBV25-1 and TRBJ2-1; TRBD1 might be the D (6 bases). With 1 base removed from V and 9 bases from J, the gap between germline ends came to 10 bases. CDR3 length: 13 amino acids. Germline V gene sequence: CDR1 MGHDK, CDR2 SYGVNS. The CDR3 bases are TGTGCCAGCAGTGAATTTGGGGGCGGTGAGCAGTTCTTC. Translation gives CASSEFGGGEQFF.

The J gene is TRBJ1-2, the V gene TRBV23-1; weak D call: TRBD1 (5 bases). TRBV23-1 is marked as an open reading frame, function uncertain. The CDR3 consists of 19 residues. Trimming pared 3 bases from V and 5 bases from J, leaving 28 bases between. The CDR3 sequence: CASSHEVGPGRPPGYGYTF. Here the CDR3 DNA reads TGCGCCAGCAGTCATGAAGTTGGGCCAGGGCGCCCTCCCGGATATGGCTACACCTTC.

The chain recombines TRBV30 with TRBJ2-3, with D tentatively TRBD2 (5 bases). The V end was cut by 2 bases, the J end by 3 bases, with 12 bases between. The CDR3 loop spans 14 amino acids. The germline gives CDR1 GTSNPN, CDR2 SVGIG (reference sequence). The CDR3 DNA reads as TGTGCCTGGAGTCCCGGACTCCTTACAGATACGCAGTATTTT. This encodes CAWSPGLLTDTQYF.

The CDR3 loop is CASSYSQGGTGPQHF. CDR3 nucleotides: TGTGCCAGCAGTTACTCACAGGGAGGCACTGGGCCCCAGCATTTT. The V gene is TRBV6-5, the J gene TRBJ1-5; possibly TRBD1 for D (6 bases). CDR3 size: 15 residues. Trimming removed 0 bases from V and 9 bases from J, with 15 bases in between. Germline CDR1 and CDR2: MNHEY and SVGAGI.

This chain joins TRBV9 and TRBJ2-3; unclear D gene. Deletions cut 3 bases from V and 6 bases from J, with 14 bases between. Germline V gene lookup returns CDR1 SGDLS and CDR2 YYNGEE. The CDR3 extends over 14 amino acids. The CDR3 coding sequence is TGTGCCAGCAGCGAGGACGGTTCTGGGGATACGCAGTATTTT. Translating it yields CASSEDGSGDTQYF.

The V and J genes are TRBV6-5 and TRBJ2-1, with a tentative D call TRBD2 (6 bases). CDR1 is MNHEY and CDR2 is SVGAGI in the germline V gene. The V gene lost 6 bases and the J gene lost 6 bases, with 15 bases spanning the gap. The CDR3 totals 14 residues. The CDR3 nucleotides read TGTGCCAGCAGAGTGGGACTGGCGGCCAATGAGCAGTTCTTC. Translated, it gives CASRVGLAANEQFF.

The J gene is TRBJ2-7, the V gene TRBV27; 10 bases match TRBD1. Germline V gene sequence: CDR1 MNHEY, CDR2 SMNVEV (reference sequence). The CDR3 covers 16 residues. The V gene end was trimmed by 5 bases and the J gene end by 0 bases; junction bases not matched to a gene: 7. In DNA, the CDR3 is TGTGCCAGCAGTCCTCAAAGACAGGGGGCCTCCTACGAGCAGTACTTC. Translated, it gives CASSPQRQGASYEQYF.

CDR3 in DNA: TGTGCCAGCAGCGGCGGTGGTTGGGCAGGCTTCGTCTCTGGGGCCAACGTCCTGACTTTC. Translated: CASSGGGWAGFVSGANVLTF. The genes are TRBV9 and TRBJ2-6, with no clear D. Germline V gives CDR1 SGDLS, CDR2 YYNGEE. CDR3 length: 20 amino acids. V lost 3 bases and J lost 0, with 22 bases in between.

This sequence joins TRBV24-1 and TRBJ1-2, with D maybe TRBD1 (6 bases). Germline CDR1 is KGHDR and CDR2 is SFDVKD. V lost 4 bases and J lost 0, with 11 bases in between. CDR3 length: 15 residues. The CDR3 loop is CATSETGTSNYGYTF. CDR3 sequence (DNA): TGTGCCACCAGTGAAACCGGGACATCTAACTATGGCTACACCTTC.

The V gene is TRBV9, the J gene TRBJ2-1; no clear D. The V gene lost 0 bases and the J gene lost 5 bases, with 9 bases spanning the gap. The CDR3 extends over 14 amino acids. CDR1 is SGDLS, CDR2 YYNGEE, per germline. The CDR3 here is CASSVVGLHNEQFF. DNA of the CDR3: TGTGCCAGCAGCGTAGTTGGCCTGCACAATGAGCAGTTCTTC.

This sequence joins TRBV24-1 and TRBJ2-5; D unresolved. The V and J ends lost 8 bases and 5 bases respectively, with 5 bases between them. Germline-derived CDR1 and CDR2 are KGHDR and SFDVKD. This CDR3 has 10 amino acids. CDR3 residues: CATKSETQYF. The CDR3 region has the DNA TGTGCCACCAAGAGCGAGACCCAGTACTTC.

This chain connects TRBV3-1 to TRBJ1-4; TRBD1 agrees at 7 bases. Germline V gives CDR1 LGHDT, CDR2 YNNKEL (reference sequence). The length of the CDR3 is 14 residues. The V segment lost 5 bases and the J segment 2 bases; nucleotides outside the gene matches: 2. CDR3: CASSRGPTNEKLFF. CDR3 in DNA: TGTGCCAGCAGCAGGGGGCCGACTAATGAAAAACTGTTTTTT.

V is TRBV19 and J is TRBJ2-1, with 9 bases that match TRBD2. V shed 7 bases, J shed 5 bases, and the junction held 9 bases outside the gene matches. CDR1 is LNHDA, CDR2 SQIVND, per germline (reference sequence). This CDR3 has 15 amino acids. CDR3 coding DNA: TGTGCCAGTACCTTTGGAGGCGGGAGGGACAATGAGCAGTTCTTC. Translation: CASTFGGGRDNEQFF.

The chain recombines TRBV12-3 or TRBV12-4 with TRBJ1-2; the D is unclear. Trimming left V 5 bases short and J 3 bases short, with 7 bases between. The CDR3 loop spans 12 amino acids. CDR3 in DNA: TGTGCCAGCAGTCCCCAGGACTATGGCTACACCTTC. It specifies CASSPQDYGYTF.

This chain links TRBV5-6 with TRBJ2-1; possible D gene TRBD1, 5 bases. Germline loops: CDR1 SGHDT, CDR2 YYEEEE. V dropped 4 bases and J dropped 0 bases, with 11 bases sitting between them. This CDR3 is 15 amino acids long. The CDR3 DNA sequence: TGTGCCAGCAGCCAAGGGGCGAGCTCCTACAATGAGCAGTTCTTC. Translation: CASSQGASSYNEQFF.

The rearrangement uses TRBV5-1 and TRBJ2-6; D is uncertain. CDR1 is SGHRS and CDR2 is YFSETQ in the germline V gene. Trimming took off 3 bases at V and 1 base at J, with 2 bases between the two ends. The CDR3 runs to 13 residues. The CDR3 DNA sequence: TGCGCCAGCAGCTGGTCTGGGGCCAACGTCCTGACTTTC. Protein sequence: CASSWSGANVLTF. Based on the CDR3 plus reference TRBV5-1 and TRBJ2-6, the full variable domain is KAGVTQTPRYLIKTRGQQVTLSCSPISGHRSVSWYQQTPGQGLQFLFEYFSETQRNKGNFPGRFSGRQFSNSRSEMNVSTLELGDSALYLCASSWSGANVLTFGAGSRLTVL.